The 30 T cell receptor beta chains presented below share a single source sample, sequenced in a study of CXCR3-negative and CXCR3-positive naive CD8 T cells. Libraries of TRB cDNA were made by 5' RACE and carried UMIs. TCRdb derives one entry per CDR3 protein from the 5' RACE reads, leaving out DNA. In total, the table holds around 40,000 distinct CDR3 sequences. Material: naive CXCR3- CD8+ T cells from blood. As to subset: CD45RO-CCR7+CD27+CD95- naive CD8+ T cells lacking CXCR3 (TNR3-). These TCRs come from a human donor in good health. Some clones in this sample may be carry-over from other donors' samples.

The gene calls are TRBV12-5 and TRBJ2-3. Germline CDR1 reads LGHNT; CDR2 reads FRNRAP. This CDR3 is built from 16 residues. CDR3 sequence reads: CASGLVPTLYTDTQYF.

The chain combines TRBV20-1 with TRBJ2-1; the TCRdb D gene call, TRBD1, has no DNA to confirm it. The CDR3 totals 18 residues. CDR1 and CDR2 (germline): DFQATT, SNEGSKA (reference sequence). CDR3 in amino acids: CSARELGFSGGSYNEQFF.

The V call is TRBV12-3 or TRBV12-4, the J call TRBJ2-7; TCRdb picks TRBD1, but there is no DNA to check that call. The CDR3 loop spans 14 amino acids. CDR3 amino acids: CASSLGGGLYEQYF.

V and J are TRBV10-2 and TRBJ2-3. Germline values: CDR1 WSHSY, CDR2 SAAADI. The CDR3 is made up of 12 amino acids. The CDR3 loop is CASSERVDTQYF.

The chain combines TRBV28 with TRBJ2-7. This CDR3 is 15 amino acids long. CDR1 and CDR2 (germline): MDHEN, SYDVKM. The CDR3 reads CASSLFAGKSYEQYF.

The rearrangement links TRBV4-3 to TRBJ2-7. There are 14 residues in the CDR3. CDR1 is LGHNA, CDR2 YSLEER, per germline. CDR3 region: CASSQDTYSYEQYF.

This chain connects TRBV29-1 to TRBJ2-1; there is no DNA to check the TCRdb D call of TRBD2. CDR1 and CDR2 from the germline V gene are SQVTM and ANQGSEA. CDR3 length: 13 amino acids. CDR3 sequence reads: CSVGRQGWDEQFF.

The chain couples TRBV10-3 to TRBJ2-7; with no DNA, the TCRdb D assignment of TRBD2 cannot be verified. Germline CDR1 is ENHRY and CDR2 is SYGVKD. This CDR3 spans 14 amino acids. CDR3: CAIREGGSIHEQYF.

J is TRBJ1-1 and V is TRBV7-9; as DNA is missing, the TRBD1 call by TCRdb cannot be tested. This CDR3 region has 14 residues. The germline gives CDR1 SEHNR, CDR2 FQNEAQ (reference sequence). CDR3 sequence reads: CASSRIGTGLEAFF.

This chain uses TRBV9 with TRBJ2-7; TCRdb picks TRBD1, but there is no DNA to check that call. The CDR3 sequence is 15 residues long. The germline gives CDR1 SGDLS, CDR2 YYNGEE. The CDR3 loop reads CASSVVVQGAYEHYF.

The rearrangement links TRBV20-1 to TRBJ1-1. In germline, CDR1 is DFQATT, CDR2 SNEGSKA (reference sequence). The CDR3 covers 15 residues. Here the CDR3 reads CSARDEGWLNTEAFF.

The chain employs TRBV29-1 and TRBJ1-1. CDR3 size: 13 residues. Looked up from germline, CDR1 is SQVTM and CDR2 is ANQGSEA. The CDR3 protein is CSAGEGWGTEAFF.

The J gene is TRBJ2-7, the V gene TRBV7-6; TCRdb returns TRBD1, unconfirmable since there is no DNA. Per germline, CDR1 SGHVS and CDR2 FNYEAQ. The CDR3 sequence is 14 residues long. CDR3 loop: CSSSFGGGTYEQYF.

The chain recombines TRBV7-8 with TRBJ2-7; TCRdb's D call, TRBD1, is unchecked because there is no DNA. This CDR3 has 16 amino acids. The V gene's germline CDR1 is SGHVS and CDR2 FQNEAQ. The CDR3: CASSLVRGGQGPEQYF. The complete variable domain, with remaining parts taken from reference TRBV7-8 and TRBJ2-7, reads GAGVSQSPRYKVAKRGQDVALRCDPISGHVSLFWYQQALGQGPEFLTYFQNEAQLDKSGLPSDRFFAERPEGSVSTLKIQRTQQEDSAVYLCASSLVRGGQGPEQYFGPGTRLTVT.

The chain employs TRBV18 and TRBJ1-1. This CDR3 region has 13 residues. The germline V gene has CDR1 KGHSH and CDR2 LQKENI. The CDR3 loop reads CASSPNKNTEAFF. Supplemented by reference TRBV18 and TRBJ1-1, the full variable domain reads NAGVMQNPRHLVRRRGQEARLRCSPMKGHSHVYWYRQLPEEGLKFMVYLQKENIIDESGMPKERFSAEFPKEGPSILRIQQVVRGDSAAYFCASSPNKNTEAFFGQGTRLTVV.

The CDR3: CASSPAGTASTDTQYF. The rearrangement uses TRBV7-9 and TRBJ2-3; the D gene TCRdb calls, TRBD1, cannot be checked with no DNA. CDR3 length: 16 residues. CDR1 is SEHNR and CDR2 is FQNEAQ in the germline V gene (reference sequence). Using reference TRBV7-9 and TRBJ2-3 for the parts outside the CDR3, the full variable domain is DTGVSQNPRHKITKRGQNVTFRCDPISEHNRLYWYRQTLGQGPEFLTYFQNEAQLEKSRLLSDRFSAERPKGSFSTLEIQRTEQGDSAMYLCASSPAGTASTDTQYFGPGTRLTVL.

V is TRBV14 and J is TRBJ1-1. The CDR3 is made up of 17 amino acids. From germline, CDR1 is SGHDN and CDR2 FVKESK. The CDR3: CASSQDPAGFINTEAFF.

V and J are TRBV20-1 and TRBJ2-1; TCRdb outputs TRBD2, but without DNA this stays unchecked. The germline V gene has CDR1 DFQATT and CDR2 SNEGSKA (reference sequence). There are 13 residues in the CDR3. The CDR3 loop is CSATSQPHNEQFF.

The rearrangement links TRBV4-3 to TRBJ1-3. The CDR3 spans 14 residues. Germline V CDR1 and CDR2: LGHNA, YSLEER. CDR3 region: CASSPSGSGNTIYF.

The chain recombines TRBV6-2 or TRBV6-3 with TRBJ2-7; TCRdb picks TRBD2, but there is no DNA to check that call. Germline V lookup: CDR1 MNHEY, CDR2 SVGEGT. The CDR3 extends over 14 amino acids. The CDR3 loop reads CASKAGGGAYEQYF.

The chain employs TRBV27 and TRBJ2-1; lacking DNA, the TRBD1 call made by TCRdb goes unchecked. CDR1 is MNHEY and CDR2 is SMNVEV in the germline V gene (reference sequence). The CDR3 sequence is 17 residues long. This chain's CDR3 is CASSPPRGGGHTNEQFF.

This CDR3 reads CASSPGTLIEQYF. The gene calls are TRBV28 and TRBJ2-7; TCRdb selects TRBD1, and the lack of DNA leaves this call unchecked. The CDR3 runs to 13 residues. Germline CDR1 and CDR2: MDHEN and SYDVKM.

This chain uses TRBV7-3 with TRBJ2-1; the TCRdb D gene call, TRBD2, has no DNA to confirm it. Germline CDR1 and CDR2: SGHTA and FQGTGA. The CDR3 is 13 residues long. The chain's CDR3 is CASTSGPLNEQFF. The complete variable domain, with remaining parts taken from reference TRBV7-3 and TRBJ2-1, reads GAGVSQTPSNKVTEKGKYVELRCDPISGHTALYWYRQSLGQGPEFLIYFQGTGAADDSGLPNDRFFAVRPEGSVSTLKIQRTERGDSAVYLCASTSGPLNEQFFGPGTRLTVL.

CDR3 region: CASSLGTGIGDEQFF. V usage is TRBV5-4 and J usage is TRBJ2-1; the D gene TCRdb calls, TRBD1, cannot be checked with no DNA. This CDR3 has 15 amino acids. CDR1 SGHNT and CDR2 YYREEE come from the germline V gene (reference sequence).

V gene TRBV5-1 combines with J gene TRBJ2-1; the TCRdb call, TRBD2, lacks DNA for checking. CDR3 length: 15 amino acids. CDR1 and CDR2 from the germline V gene are SGHRS and YFSETQ. CDR3 protein: CASSFRDYSYNEQFF.

The V call is TRBV5-1, the J call TRBJ2-7; the TCRdb D gene call, TRBD1, has no DNA to confirm it. The CDR3 covers 16 residues. From germline, CDR1 is SGHRS and CDR2 YFSETQ. CDR3 amino acids: CASSLIPRDRYYEQYF.

The chain joins TRBV29-1 to TRBJ2-5. The CDR3 runs 12 residues. CDR1 is SQVTM and CDR2 is ANQGSEA in the germline V gene. CDR3 in amino acids: CSVESDQETQYF.

The chain employs TRBV23-1 and TRBJ2-7; TCRdb's assignment of TRBD1 cannot be checked, as there is no DNA. TRBV23-1 is flagged as an ORF with uncertain function. The CDR3 has 17 amino acids. CDR3 in amino acids: CASSQRWRASGGLEQYF.

The rearrangement links TRBV21-1 to TRBJ1-5. TRBV21-1 is given as a pseudogene. The CDR3 consists of 15 residues. This chain's CDR3 is CASTIRRISNQPQHF.

This sequence joins TRBV20-1 and TRBJ1-1. CDR3 length: 13 amino acids. Germline CDR1 is DFQATT and CDR2 is SNEGSKA (reference sequence). CDR3 protein: CSARDSATTEAFF.